This T cell receptor (beta chain) appears in the sequencing data of a study of cytomegalovirus exposure and HLA in healthy donors. The PCR ran on 60 Vbeta and 13 Jbeta primers. Assay used: immunoSEQ multiplex PCR; TCRdb lists only in-frame clones, some missing. There are 120,000 to 150,000 clones in the sample; 60% to 80% occur only once, and 1.6% lies in the top ten. The study's findings and limits: In an earlier analysis, about 87% or about 30%: the productive usage of most TCR beta V segments. In a later analysis, an Asian-associated ancestry cluster reportedly showed fewer N-insertions than the approximately 610-donor mean.

As concerns this clone: The antigen is not known.

The ends lost 3 bases at V and 0 bases at J; junction bases unmatched: 2. The CDR3 loop spans 15 amino acids. CDR1 and CDR2 from the germline V gene are SGHDN and FVKESK. This clonotype originated in a female donor in good health and CMV-seronegative. This chain joins TRBV14 and TRBJ2-7; 10 nucleotides agree with TRBD2. Sequenced input: PBMCs. CDR3 sequence (DNA): TGTGCCAGCAGCCATAGCGGGAGGCCCTCCTACGAGCAGTACTTC. Translating gives CASSHSGRPSYEQYF.